These 21 T cell receptor beta chains came from one sample sequenced in a study of Graves' ophthalmopathy and Graves' hyperthyroidism. Using RNA transcripts, the TCR beta CDR3 regions were amplified. First-round RT-PCR with HTBI primers preceded a second-round multiplex PCR. TCRdb redid the calling of the multiplex PCR reads with MiXCR, one entry per CDR3 protein. In the table there are 580,000 or so distinct CDR3 sequences, under 45% of which are singletons. The sample comprised peripheral blood or thyroid tissue (not recorded which). Receptors were obtained from an adult man with Graves' hyperthyroidism.

In this sample, this clonotype turned up many times. V usage is TRBV9 and J usage is TRBJ2-7; 13 positions agree with TRBD2. The CDR3 is 15 amino acids. Trimming cost V 3 bases and J 6 bases; bases outside gene matches: 6. Germline loops: CDR1 SGDLS, CDR2 YYNGEE. CDR3 sequence reads: CASSGGLAGEIEQYF. CDR3 coding DNA: TGTGCCAGCAGCGGAGGACTAGCGGGAGAAATCGAGCAGTACTTC.

V usage is TRBV6-1 and J usage is TRBJ2-7; the D gene is possibly TRBD1 (6 bases). CDR1 and CDR2 (germline): MNHNS, SASEGT. The CDR3 spans 14 residues. V was pared by 4 bases and J by 4 bases, with 14 bases between. The CDR3 here is CASSGNRVDYEQYF. CDR3 nucleotides: TGTGCCAGCAGTGGGAACAGGGTTGATTACGAGCAGTACTTC.

Comments on this clonotype: This may be a read error, as it is one base from a much larger clone. The chain is built from TRBV12-3 or TRBV12-4 and TRBJ1-2; D gene ambiguous. The CDR3 length is 11 residues. CDR3 in DNA: TGTGCCGGCAGTTTCTTAAATGGCTACACCTTC. This codes for CAGSFLNGYTF.

The chain uses TRBV14 and TRBJ2-7; D might be TRBD1 or TRBD2, each matching 5 bases. Germline V gives CDR1 SGHDN, CDR2 FVKESK. The CDR3 covers 15 residues. Trimming stripped 8 bases from V and 3 bases from J, with 20 bases between. CDR3: CASSPGPTPLYEQYF. In DNA, the CDR3 is TGTGCCAGCTCACCGGGGCCTACCCCCCTCTACGAGCAGTACTTC.

The J gene is TRBJ1-5, the V gene TRBV12-3 or TRBV12-4, with D tentatively TRBD1 (5 bases). The CDR3 is 14 residues long. Between the trimmed V and J ends, which lost 8 bases and 4 bases, there was a span of 15 bases. The CDR3 sequence is CASVGGGWNQPQHF. The CDR3 coding sequence is TGTGCCAGCGTGGGCGGGGGGTGGAATCAGCCCCAGCATTTT.

The V call is TRBV10-3, the J call TRBJ2-7; possible D gene TRBD1, 7 bases. The CDR3 sequence is 16 residues long. Germline assignment: CDR1 ENHRY and CDR2 SYGVKD. Between the trimmed V and J ends, which lost 10 bases and 3 bases, there was a span of 25 bases. CDR3 nucleotide sequence: TGTGCCAGTAGTATAGTGGGGCAGGGGGGCTTCTACGAGCAGTACTTC. Translated: CASSIVGQGGFYEQYF.

A remark on this clonotype: No DNA is shown, since the ends of the CDR3 on it are uncertain; the CDR3 is the one TCRdb lists. The chain has TRBV24-1 and TRBJ2-5; TRBD1, the table's D call, was not compared with the DNA. From its first to its last residue, the CDR3 has 19 amino acids. Germline assignment: CDR1 KGHDR and CDR2 SFDVKD. The CDR3 loop reads CAAAMYLCATSRVQETQYF.

Points on this clonotype: A clone one base away is much larger, so this may be a read error. The chain links TRBV28 to TRBJ1-2; TRBD1 aligns across 8 bases. Germline CDR1 MDHEN, CDR2 SYDVKM. Trimming at V came to 5 bases and at J to 3 bases, leaving 5 bases not matched to a gene. This CDR3 has 14 amino acids. The chain's CDR3 is CASSVRTGYYGYTF. For the CDR3, the DNA is TGTGCCAGCAGTGTAAGGACAGGGTACTATGGCTACACCTTC.

In this sample, this clonotype turned up many times. This rearrangement joins TRBV20-1 to TRBJ1-1, with D unclear. Germline CDR1 is DFQATT and CDR2 is SNEGSKA (reference sequence). CDR3 length equals 12 residues. The germline V and J ends were trimmed by 8 bases and 1 base, with 11 bases remaining between them. Here the CDR3 DNA reads TGCAGTCCGGGGTCTCCGAACACTGAAGCTTTCTTT. Translation: CSPGSPNTEAFF.

This clonotype was seen a few times. The chain recombines TRBV6-2 or TRBV6-3 with TRBJ1-5; D possibly corresponds to TRBD1 (5 bases). The CDR3 totals 12 residues. V was clipped by 7 bases and J by 7 bases, with 11 bases between them. Germline values: CDR1 MNHEY, CDR2 SVGEGT. Written as DNA, the CDR3 is TGTGCCAGCAACCAGGGTTGGCAGCCCCAGCATTTT. It is translated as CASNQGWQPQHF.

The V gene is TRBV20-1, the J gene TRBJ1-2; D not resolved. This CDR3 region has 12 residues. Germline CDR1 is DFQATT and CDR2 is SNEGSKA (reference sequence). The V and J ends lost 4 bases and 0 bases respectively, with 6 bases between them. This CDR3 reads CSAITANYGYTF. CDR3 sequence (DNA): TGCAGTGCTATAACAGCTAACTATGGCTACACCTTC.

This sequence joins TRBV25-1 and TRBJ2-5, with 9 bases identical to TRBD1. The CDR3 is made up of 14 amino acids. Germline loops: CDR1 MGHDK, CDR2 SYGVNS. V dropped 9 bases and J dropped 5; count of bases not matched to a gene: 10. CDR3 DNA sequence: TGTGCCAGTGCTCCTGAGACAGGGGGTGAGACCCAGTACTTC. Its translation is CASAPETGGETQYF.

The chain links TRBV12-5 to TRBJ1-6; 8 nucleotides line up with TRBD1. The length of the CDR3 is 16 residues. V shed 4 bases, J shed 7 bases, and the junction held 9 bases outside the gene matches. Germline V gives CDR1 LGHNT, CDR2 FRNRAP. For the CDR3, the DNA is TGTGCTAGTGGTTCGCCCTCGGACAGGGAAAATTCACCCCTCCACTTT. Protein sequence: CASGSPSDRENSPLHF.

This clonotype was seen more than once but under ten times. Given a much more abundant clone one base away, this may be a read error. The chain is built from TRBV2 and TRBJ2-7; possibly TRBD2 for D (6 bases). This CDR3 region has 15 residues. Germline V gene data show CDR1 as SNHLY and CDR2 as FYNNEI. The CDR3 region is CASSEDGGIKYEQCF. CDR3 sequence (DNA): TGTGCCAGCAGTGAAGACGGCGGGATCAAGTACGAGCAGTGCTTC.

This chain joins TRBV29-1 and TRBJ1-2; D is possibly TRBD1 (6 bases). The CDR3 runs to 14 residues. The V gene's germline CDR1 is SQVTM and CDR2 ANQGSEA. V lost 4 bases, J lost 4 bases, and 16 bases lay in between. Written as DNA, the CDR3 is TGCAGCGTTGCACTGGGACAATCTGTCTATGGCTACACCTTC. Translating it yields CSVALGQSVYGYTF.

This clonotype was detected many times. The J gene is TRBJ1-2, the V gene TRBV5-1, with 8 positions matching TRBD1. Trimming at V came to 3 bases and at J to 4 bases, leaving 5 bases not matched to a gene. CDR3 size: 14 residues. Germline-derived CDR1 and CDR2 are SGHRS and YFSETQ. This CDR3 reads CASSSQQGVYGYTF. CDR3 bases: TGCGCCAGCAGCTCCCAACAGGGGGTCTATGGCTACACCTTC. Supplemented by reference TRBV5-1 and TRBJ1-2, the full variable domain reads KAGVTQTPRYLIKTRGQQVTLSCSPISGHRSVSWYQQTPGQGLQFLFEYFSETQRNKGNFPGRFSGRQFSNSRSEMNVSTLELGDSALYLCASSSQQGVYGYTFGSGTRLTVV.

A note on this clonotype: This sequence may be a read error, since a much larger clone differs from it by one base. V usage is TRBV7-2 and J usage is TRBJ1-6; no firm D call. Trimming cost V 5 bases and J 6 bases, with 8 bases left between them. The CDR3 extends over 13 amino acids. Germline loops: CDR1 SGHTA, CDR2 FQGNSA. The CDR3 DNA reads as TGTGCCAGCAGCGAGGGATTTAATTCACCCCTCCACTTT. Its translation is CASSEGFNSPLHF.

The chain carries TRBV20-1 and TRBJ2-1, with 9 bases matching TRBD2. Germline CDR1 DFQATT, CDR2 SNEGSKA (reference sequence). The ends lost 3 bases at V and 7 bases at J; junction bases unmatched: 10. The CDR3 is made up of 15 amino acids. The CDR3 here is CSASVGGGAGNEQFF. The CDR3, as DNA: TGCAGTGCTAGCGTCGGCGGGGGGGCTGGGAATGAGCAGTTCTTC.

This clonotype was detected many times. Given a much more abundant clone one base away, this may be a read error. V gene TRBV2 combines with J gene TRBJ1-2; perhaps TRBD1 as D (5 bases). Germline V CDR1 and CDR2: SNHLY, FYNNEI. The V gene lost 3 bases and the J gene lost 4 bases, with 15 bases spanning the gap. This CDR3 comprises 15 residues. CDR3 in DNA: TGTGCCAGCAGTGAGAGGCAGGGTATCGCCTATGGCTACACCTTC. It codes for CASSERQGIAYGYTF.

This clonotype has at least ten counts. The rearrangement joins TRBV7-9 to TRBJ2-5; 9 nucleotides line up with TRBD1. The CDR3 length is 14 residues. Germline CDR1 and CDR2: SEHNR and FQNEAQ (reference sequence). After removal of 5 bases from V and 4 bases from J, the junction contained 5 bases not matched to a gene. CDR3 DNA sequence: TGTGCCAGCAGCCCGGGACAGGGAATAGAGACCCAGTACTTC. This sequence encodes CASSPGQGIETQYF.

To note about this clonotype: Sequence at one end of the junction differs from germline and may be a read error. This chain joins TRBV5-1 and TRBJ2-2; perhaps TRBD2 as D (5 bases). The germline CDR1 and CDR2 sequences are SGHRS and YFSETQ. The CDR3 covers 12 residues. CDR3 DNA: TGCGCCAGCAGCTTGGGGACCGGGGAGCTGGTTTTT. Translation gives CASSLGTGELVF.